The source of this T cell receptor beta chain is a study of shared clonotypes between healthy human individuals. Assay: immunoSEQ multiplex PCR; the TCRdb copy retains only in-frame clones and omits some. The sample has fewer than 600,000 clones, 70% to 80% seen once. V shed 2 bases and J 4 bases; nucleotides not matched to a gene: 15. This CDR3 is built from 19 residues. Germline loops: CDR1 SGHDT, CDR2 YYEEEE. The J gene is TRBJ1-1, the V gene TRBV5-6; TRBD1 aligns across 12 bases. This receptor was identified in a woman aged 40 to 55 in good health. Some clones in this sample may be carry-over from other donors' samples. The sample consisted of PBMCs. CDR3 loop: CASSLLGSGTGGLGTEAFF. CDR3 coding DNA: TGTGCCAGCAGCTTATTAGGCTCCGGGACAGGGGGCTTGGGCACTGAAGCTTTCTTT.